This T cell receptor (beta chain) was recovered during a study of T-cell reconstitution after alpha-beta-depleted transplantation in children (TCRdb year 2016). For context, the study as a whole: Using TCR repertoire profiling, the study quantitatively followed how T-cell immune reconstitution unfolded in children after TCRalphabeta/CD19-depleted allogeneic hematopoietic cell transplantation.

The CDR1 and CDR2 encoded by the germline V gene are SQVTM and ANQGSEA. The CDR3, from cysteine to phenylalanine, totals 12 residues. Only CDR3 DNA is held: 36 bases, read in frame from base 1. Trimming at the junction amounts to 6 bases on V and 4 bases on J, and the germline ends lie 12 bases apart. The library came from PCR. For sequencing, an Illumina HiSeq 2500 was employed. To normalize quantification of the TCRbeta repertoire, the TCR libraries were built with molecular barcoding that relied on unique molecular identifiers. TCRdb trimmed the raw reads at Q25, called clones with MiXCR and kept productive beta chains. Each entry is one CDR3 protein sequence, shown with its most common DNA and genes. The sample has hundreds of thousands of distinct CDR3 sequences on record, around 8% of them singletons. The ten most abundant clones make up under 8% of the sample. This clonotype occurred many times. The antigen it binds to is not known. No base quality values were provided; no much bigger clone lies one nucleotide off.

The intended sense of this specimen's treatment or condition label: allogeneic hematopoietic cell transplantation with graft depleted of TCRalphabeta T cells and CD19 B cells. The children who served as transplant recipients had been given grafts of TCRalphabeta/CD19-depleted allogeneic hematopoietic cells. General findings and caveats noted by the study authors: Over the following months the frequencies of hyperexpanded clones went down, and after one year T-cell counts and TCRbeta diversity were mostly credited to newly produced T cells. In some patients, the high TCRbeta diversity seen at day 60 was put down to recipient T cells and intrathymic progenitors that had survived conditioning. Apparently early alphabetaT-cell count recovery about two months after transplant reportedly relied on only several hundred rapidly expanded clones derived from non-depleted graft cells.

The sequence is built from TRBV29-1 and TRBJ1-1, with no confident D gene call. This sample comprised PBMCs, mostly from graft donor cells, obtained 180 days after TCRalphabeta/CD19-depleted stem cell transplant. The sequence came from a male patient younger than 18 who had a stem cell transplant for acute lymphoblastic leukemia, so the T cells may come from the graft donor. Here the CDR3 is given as CSVRTSGTEAFF. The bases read TGCAGCGTAAGGACTAGTGGCACTGAAGCTTTCTTT.